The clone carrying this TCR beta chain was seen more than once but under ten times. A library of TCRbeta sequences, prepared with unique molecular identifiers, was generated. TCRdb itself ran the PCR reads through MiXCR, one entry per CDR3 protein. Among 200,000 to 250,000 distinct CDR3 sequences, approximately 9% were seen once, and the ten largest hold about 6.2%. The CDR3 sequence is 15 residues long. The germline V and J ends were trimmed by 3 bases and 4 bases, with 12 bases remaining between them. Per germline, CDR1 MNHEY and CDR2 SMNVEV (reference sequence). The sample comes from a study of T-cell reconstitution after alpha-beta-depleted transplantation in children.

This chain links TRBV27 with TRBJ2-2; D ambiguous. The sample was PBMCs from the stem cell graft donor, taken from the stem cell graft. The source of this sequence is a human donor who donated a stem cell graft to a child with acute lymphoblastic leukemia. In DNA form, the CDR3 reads TGTGCCAGCAGTTTCGGTTCTGGCCCCACCGGGGAGCTGTTTTTT. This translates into CASSFGSGPTGELFF.